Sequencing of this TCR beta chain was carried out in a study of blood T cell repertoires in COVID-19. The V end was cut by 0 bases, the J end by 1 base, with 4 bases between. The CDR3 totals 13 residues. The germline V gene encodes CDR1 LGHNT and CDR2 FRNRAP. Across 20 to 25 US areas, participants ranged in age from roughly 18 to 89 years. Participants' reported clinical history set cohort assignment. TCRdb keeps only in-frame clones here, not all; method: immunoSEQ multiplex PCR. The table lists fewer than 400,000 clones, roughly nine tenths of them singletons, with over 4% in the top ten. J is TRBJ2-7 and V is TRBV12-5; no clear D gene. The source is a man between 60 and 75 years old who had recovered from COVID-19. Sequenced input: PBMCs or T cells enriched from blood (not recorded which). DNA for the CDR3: TGTGCTAGTGGTTTGGTTCAGTCCTACGAGCAGTACTTC. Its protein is CASGLVQSYEQYF. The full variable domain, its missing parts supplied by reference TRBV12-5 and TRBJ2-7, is DARVTQTPRHKVTEMGQEVTMRCQPILGHNTVFWYRQTMMQGLELLAYFRNRAPLDDSGMPKDRFSAEMPDATLATLKIQPSEPRDSAVYFCASGLVQSYEQYFGPGTRLTVT.